This T cell receptor beta chain comes out of a study of beta chain features in type 1 diabetes. The CDR3 has 13 residues. The germline V and J ends were trimmed by 2 bases and 3 bases, with 8 bases remaining between them. Germline V CDR1 and CDR2: SEHNR, FQNEAQ (reference sequence). General study results and limits: Among patients with Type 1 diabetes, TCRB CDR3s were moderately but significantly shorter in every one of the four CD4+ subsets. Among type 1 diabetes patients, VDJ junctions had fewer insertions and more deletions.

This clone came up a few times. Its antigen is as yet unknown. The investigators reverse transcribed all of the isolated RNA, so they sequenced expressed TCRB transcripts. The average output of naive, central memory and regulatory T cell samples was approximately 3.8 million reads. Method: immunoSEQ multiplex PCR; TCRdb's copy keeps in-frame clones and lacks some. The profile shows roughly 450,000 clones, about an eighth of them singletons. Cell sorting via CD45RO/CCR7/CD25/CD127/CD95/CD27 was performed to obtain CD4+ naive, central memory, regulatory and stem cell-like memory cells. This TCR came from a woman between 18 and 29 years old in good health. The rearrangement links TRBV7-9 to TRBJ2-7; maybe TRBD2 (5 bases). The sample consisted of naive CD4+ T cells from blood. The CDR3 DNA reads as TGTGCCAGCAGCTTATTTGAGGGCTACGAGCAGTACTTC. As protein: CASSLFEGYEQYF.